This T cell receptor (beta chain) was profiled in a study of shared T cell receptors in the human thymus. A note on this clone: Other DNA variants within this sample encode the same CDR3.

The CDR3 is made up of 13 amino acids. V lost 6 bases and J lost 7, with 15 bases in between. Germline V gene sequence: CDR1 MDHEN, CDR2 SYDVKM. Sequenced by immunoSEQ multiplex PCR; TCRdb stores in-frame clones only, minus some. The data hold under 850,000 clones, with 70% to 90% observed a single time. These same records also appear under a second study, on human thymus T cells. From that report: Congenital heart defects were the reason for the corrective surgery that the donors, healthy Finnish infants, were having. From resections taken during corrective heart surgery, the thymus tissue was obtained. Thymic and blood repertoires seemed to show skewed V and J gene use. Related research reported highly overlapping thymic repertoires among unrelated individuals.

The specimen sequenced was thymocytes. This TCR was sampled from a boy under three years old with a congenital heart defect. V gene TRBV28 combines with J gene TRBJ1-2; no firm D call. CDR3: CASSTGGFGGYTF. CDR3 in DNA: TGTGCCAGCAGCACGGGAGGATTCGGTGGCTACACCTTC.